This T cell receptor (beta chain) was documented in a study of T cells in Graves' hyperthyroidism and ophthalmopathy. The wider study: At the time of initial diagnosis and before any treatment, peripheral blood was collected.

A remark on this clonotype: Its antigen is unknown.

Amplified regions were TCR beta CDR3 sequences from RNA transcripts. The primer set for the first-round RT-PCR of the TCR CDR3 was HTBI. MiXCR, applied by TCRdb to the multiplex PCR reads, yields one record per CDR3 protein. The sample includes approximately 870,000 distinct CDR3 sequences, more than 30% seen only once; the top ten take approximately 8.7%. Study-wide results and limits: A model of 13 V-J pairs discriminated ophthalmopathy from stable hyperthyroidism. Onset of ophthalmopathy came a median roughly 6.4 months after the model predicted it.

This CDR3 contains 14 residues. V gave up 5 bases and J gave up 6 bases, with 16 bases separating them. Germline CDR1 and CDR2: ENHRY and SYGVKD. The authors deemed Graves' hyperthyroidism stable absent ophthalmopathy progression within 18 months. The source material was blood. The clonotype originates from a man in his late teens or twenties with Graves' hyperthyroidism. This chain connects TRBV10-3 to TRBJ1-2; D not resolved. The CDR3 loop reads CAISQGQRVNGYTF. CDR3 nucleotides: TGTGCCATCAGTCAAGGTCAAAGGGTTAATGGCTACACCTTC.